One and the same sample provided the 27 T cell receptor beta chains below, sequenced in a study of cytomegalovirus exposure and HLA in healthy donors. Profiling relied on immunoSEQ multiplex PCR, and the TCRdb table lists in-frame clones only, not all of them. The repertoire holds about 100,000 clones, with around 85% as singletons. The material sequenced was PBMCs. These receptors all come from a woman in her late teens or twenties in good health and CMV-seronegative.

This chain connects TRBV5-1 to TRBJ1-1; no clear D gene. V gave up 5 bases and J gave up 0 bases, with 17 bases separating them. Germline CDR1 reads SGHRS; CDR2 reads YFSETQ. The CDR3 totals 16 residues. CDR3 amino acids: CASSTAPNHMNTEAFF. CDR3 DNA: TGCGCCAGCAGTACCGCTCCGAATCACATGAACACTGAAGCTTTCTTT.

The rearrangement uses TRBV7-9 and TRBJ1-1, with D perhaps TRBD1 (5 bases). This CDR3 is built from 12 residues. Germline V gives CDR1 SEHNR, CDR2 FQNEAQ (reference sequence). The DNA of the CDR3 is TGTACCGAACAGGCCCTGAACACTGAAGCTTTCTTT. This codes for CTEQALNTEAFF.

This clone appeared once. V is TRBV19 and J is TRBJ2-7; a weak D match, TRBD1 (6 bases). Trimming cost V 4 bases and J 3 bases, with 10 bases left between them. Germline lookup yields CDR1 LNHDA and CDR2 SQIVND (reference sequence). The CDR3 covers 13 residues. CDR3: CASSTGQIYEQYF. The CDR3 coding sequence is TGTGCCAGTAGTACAGGACAGATCTACGAGCAGTACTTC.

CDR3 sequence reads: CARLDPQGARGYTF. CDR3 sequence (DNA): TGTGCCAGGTTAGATCCACAGGGGGCGCGGGGCTACACCTTC. J is TRBJ1-2 and V is TRBV21-1; the tabulated D call, TRBD1, remains unverified against the DNA. TRBV21-1 is recorded as a pseudogene. The CDR3 totals 14 residues.

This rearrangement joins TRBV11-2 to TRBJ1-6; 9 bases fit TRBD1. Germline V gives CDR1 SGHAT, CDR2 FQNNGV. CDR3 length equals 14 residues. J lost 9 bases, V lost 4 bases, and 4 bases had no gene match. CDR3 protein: CASSSGQGSSPLHF. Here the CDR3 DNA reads TGTGCCAGCAGCTCGGGACAGGGTAGTTCACCCCTCCACTTT.

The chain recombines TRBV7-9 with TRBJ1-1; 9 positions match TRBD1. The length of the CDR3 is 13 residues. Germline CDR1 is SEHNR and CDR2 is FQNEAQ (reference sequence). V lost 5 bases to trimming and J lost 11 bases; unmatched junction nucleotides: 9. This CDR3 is CASSIRGQGAAFF. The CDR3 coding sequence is TGTGCCAGCAGCATCCGGGGACAGGGAGCTGCTTTCTTT.

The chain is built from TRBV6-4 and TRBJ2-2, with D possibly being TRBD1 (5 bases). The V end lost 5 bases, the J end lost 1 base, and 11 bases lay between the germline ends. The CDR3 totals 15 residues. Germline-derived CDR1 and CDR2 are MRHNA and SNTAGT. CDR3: CASSHGAGNTGELFF. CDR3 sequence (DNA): TGTGCCAGCAGTCATGGGGCCGGGAACACCGGGGAGCTGTTTTTT.

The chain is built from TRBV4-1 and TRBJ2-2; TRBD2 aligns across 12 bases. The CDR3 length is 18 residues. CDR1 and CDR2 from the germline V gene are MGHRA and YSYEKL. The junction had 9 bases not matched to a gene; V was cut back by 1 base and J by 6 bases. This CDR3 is CASSQGLRLAGDSGELFF. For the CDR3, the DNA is TGCGCCAGCAGCCAAGGCCTTAGACTAGCGGGGGATTCCGGGGAGCTGTTTTTT.

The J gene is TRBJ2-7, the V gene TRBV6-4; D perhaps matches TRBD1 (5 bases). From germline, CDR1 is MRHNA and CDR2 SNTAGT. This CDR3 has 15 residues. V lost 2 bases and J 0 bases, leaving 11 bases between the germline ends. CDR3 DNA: TGTGCCAGCAGTGACGACAGATTTACCTCCTACGAGCAGTACTTC. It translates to CASSDDRFTSYEQYF.

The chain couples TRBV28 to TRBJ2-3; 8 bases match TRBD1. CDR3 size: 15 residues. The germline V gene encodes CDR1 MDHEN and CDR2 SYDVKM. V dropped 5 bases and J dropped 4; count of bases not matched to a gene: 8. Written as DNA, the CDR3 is TGTGCCAGCAGTGTCCGGGACAGGATGTCAGATACGCAGTATTTT. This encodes CASSVRDRMSDTQYF.

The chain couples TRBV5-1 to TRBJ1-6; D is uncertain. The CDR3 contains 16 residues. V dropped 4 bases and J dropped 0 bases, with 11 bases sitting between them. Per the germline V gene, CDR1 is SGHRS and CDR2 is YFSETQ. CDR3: CASSPGAGSYNSPLHF. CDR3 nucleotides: TGCGCCAGCAGCCCCGGTGCGGGCTCCTATAATTCACCCCTCCACTTT.

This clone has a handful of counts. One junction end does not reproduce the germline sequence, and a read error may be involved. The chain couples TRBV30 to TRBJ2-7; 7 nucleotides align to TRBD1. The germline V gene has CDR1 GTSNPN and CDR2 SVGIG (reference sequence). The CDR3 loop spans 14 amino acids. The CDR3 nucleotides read TGTGCCTGGAGCCTCGGGACAGCGTCCTCCGAGCAGTACTTC. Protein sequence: CAWSLGTASSEQYF.

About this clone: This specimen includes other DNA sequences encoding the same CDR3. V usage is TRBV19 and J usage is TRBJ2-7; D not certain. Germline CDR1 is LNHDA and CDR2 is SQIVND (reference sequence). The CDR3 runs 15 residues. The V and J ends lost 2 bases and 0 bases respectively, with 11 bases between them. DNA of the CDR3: TGTGCCAGTAGTATATCGGTAGCCGTCTCCTACGAGCAGTACTTC. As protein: CASSISVAVSYEQYF.

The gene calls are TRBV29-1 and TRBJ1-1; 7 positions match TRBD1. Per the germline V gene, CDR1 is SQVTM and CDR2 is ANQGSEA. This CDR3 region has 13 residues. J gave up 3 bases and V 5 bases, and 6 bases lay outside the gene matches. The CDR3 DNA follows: TGCAGCGTTTCAGACAGGGAATACACTGAAGCTTTCTTT. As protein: CSVSDREYTEAFF.

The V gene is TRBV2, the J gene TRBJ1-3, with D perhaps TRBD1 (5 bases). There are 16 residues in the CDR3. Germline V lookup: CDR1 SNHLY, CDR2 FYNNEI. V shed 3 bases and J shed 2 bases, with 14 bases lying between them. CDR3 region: CASSDRGFGTGNTIYF. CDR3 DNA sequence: TGTGCCAGCAGTGACCGGGGGTTCGGAACTGGAAACACCATATATTTT. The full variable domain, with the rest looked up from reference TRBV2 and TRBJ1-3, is EPEVTQTPSHQVTQMGQEVILRCVPISNHLYFYWYRQILGQKVEFLVSFYNNEISEKSEIFDDQFSVERPDGSNFTLKIRSTKLEDSAMYFCASSDRGFGTGNTIYFGEGSWLTVV.

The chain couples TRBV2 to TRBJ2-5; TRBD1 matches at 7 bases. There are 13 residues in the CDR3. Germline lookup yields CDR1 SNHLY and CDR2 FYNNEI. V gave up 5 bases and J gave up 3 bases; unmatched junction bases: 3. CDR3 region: CASSYDREETQYF. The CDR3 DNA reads TGTGCCAGCAGTTACGACAGGGAAGAGACCCAGTACTTC.

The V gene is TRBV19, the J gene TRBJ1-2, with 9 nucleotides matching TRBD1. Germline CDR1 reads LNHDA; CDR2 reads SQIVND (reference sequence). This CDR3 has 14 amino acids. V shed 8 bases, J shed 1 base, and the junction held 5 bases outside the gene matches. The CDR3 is CASGTGHGNYGYTF. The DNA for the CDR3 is TGTGCCAGTGGGACAGGGCATGGTAACTATGGCTACACCTTC.

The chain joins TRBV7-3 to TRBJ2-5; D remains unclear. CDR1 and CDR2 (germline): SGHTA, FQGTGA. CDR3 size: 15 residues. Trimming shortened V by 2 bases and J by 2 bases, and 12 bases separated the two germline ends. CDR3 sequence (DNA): TGTGCCAGCAGCTTAGCTGCCATCGGGCAAGAGACCCAGTACTTC. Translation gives CASSLAAIGQETQYF.

The CDR3 loop is CAWRSSDTEAFF. CDR3 coding DNA: TGTGCCTGGAGAAGCTCGGACACTGAAGCTTTCTTT. The chain uses TRBV30 and TRBJ1-1; D gene unclear. The V end lost 3 bases, the J end lost 3 bases, and 8 bases lay between the germline ends. CDR1 is GTSNPN and CDR2 is SVGIG in the germline V gene (reference sequence). The CDR3 consists of 12 residues.

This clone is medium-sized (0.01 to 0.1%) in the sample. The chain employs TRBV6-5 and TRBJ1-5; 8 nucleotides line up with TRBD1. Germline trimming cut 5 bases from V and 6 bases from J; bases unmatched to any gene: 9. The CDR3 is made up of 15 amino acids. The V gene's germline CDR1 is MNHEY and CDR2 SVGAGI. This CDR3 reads CASSNRTGRSQPQHF. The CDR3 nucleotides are TGTGCCAGCAGTAATAGGACAGGGAGGTCTCAGCCCCAGCATTTT.

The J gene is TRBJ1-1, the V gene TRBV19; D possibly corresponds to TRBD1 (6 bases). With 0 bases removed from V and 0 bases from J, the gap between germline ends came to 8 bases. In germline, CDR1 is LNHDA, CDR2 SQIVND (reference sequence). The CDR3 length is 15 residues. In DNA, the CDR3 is TGTGCCAGTAGTATAGAGCAGGGGATGAACACTGAAGCTTTCTTT. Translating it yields CASSIEQGMNTEAFF.

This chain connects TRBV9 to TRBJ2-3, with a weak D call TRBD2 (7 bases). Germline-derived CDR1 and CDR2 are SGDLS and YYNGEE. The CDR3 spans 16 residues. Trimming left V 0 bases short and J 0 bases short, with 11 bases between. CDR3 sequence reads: CASSVAGGLSTDTQYF. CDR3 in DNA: TGTGCCAGCAGCGTAGCGGGGGGCCTTAGCACAGATACGCAGTATTTT.

DNA of the CDR3: TGTGCCAGCAGACGACACCACAGGGGACGGGTCTATGGCTACACCTTC. It translates to CASRRHHRGRVYGYTF. This rearrangement joins TRBV6-4 to TRBJ1-2; 7 bases map to TRBD1. Germline trimming cut 6 bases from V and 4 bases from J; bases unmatched to any gene: 14. Germline V gene data show CDR1 as MRHNA and CDR2 as SNTAGT. This CDR3 comprises 16 residues.

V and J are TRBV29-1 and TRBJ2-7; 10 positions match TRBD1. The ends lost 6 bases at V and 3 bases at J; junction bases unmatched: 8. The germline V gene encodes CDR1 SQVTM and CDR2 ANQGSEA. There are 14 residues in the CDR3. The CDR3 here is CSVRGGQGFYEQYF. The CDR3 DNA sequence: TGCAGCGTCCGAGGGGGACAGGGGTTCTACGAGCAGTACTTC.

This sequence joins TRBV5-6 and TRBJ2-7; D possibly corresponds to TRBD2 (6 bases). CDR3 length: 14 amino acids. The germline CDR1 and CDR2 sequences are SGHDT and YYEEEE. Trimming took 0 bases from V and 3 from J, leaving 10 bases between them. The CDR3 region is CASSLGGIFYEQYF. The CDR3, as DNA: TGTGCCAGCAGCTTGGGCGGGATATTCTACGAGCAGTACTTC.

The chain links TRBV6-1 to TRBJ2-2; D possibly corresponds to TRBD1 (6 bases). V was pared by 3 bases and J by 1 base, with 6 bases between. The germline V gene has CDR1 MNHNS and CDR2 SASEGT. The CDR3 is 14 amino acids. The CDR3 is CASSEDRNTGELFF. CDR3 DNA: TGTGCCAGCAGTGAGGACAGGAACACCGGGGAGCTGTTTTTT.

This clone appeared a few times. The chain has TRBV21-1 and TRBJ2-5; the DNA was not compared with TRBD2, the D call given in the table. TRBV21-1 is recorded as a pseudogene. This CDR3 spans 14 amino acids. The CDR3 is CASSKRRIEETQYF. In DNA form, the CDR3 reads TGTGCCAGCAGCAAGAGGCGGATAGAGGAGACCCAGTACTTC.